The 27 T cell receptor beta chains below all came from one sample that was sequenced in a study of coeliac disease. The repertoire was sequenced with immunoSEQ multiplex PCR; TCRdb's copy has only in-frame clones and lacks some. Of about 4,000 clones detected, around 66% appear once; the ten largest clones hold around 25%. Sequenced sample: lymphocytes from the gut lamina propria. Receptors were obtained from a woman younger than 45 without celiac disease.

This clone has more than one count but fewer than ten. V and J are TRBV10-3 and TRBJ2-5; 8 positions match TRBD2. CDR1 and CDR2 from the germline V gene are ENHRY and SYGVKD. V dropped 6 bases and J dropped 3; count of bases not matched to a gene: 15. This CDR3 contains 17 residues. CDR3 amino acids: CAISGPAGAGSKETQYF. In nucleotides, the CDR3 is TGTGCCATCAGCGGGCCAGCGGGGGCCGGATCTAAAGAGACCCAGTACTTC.

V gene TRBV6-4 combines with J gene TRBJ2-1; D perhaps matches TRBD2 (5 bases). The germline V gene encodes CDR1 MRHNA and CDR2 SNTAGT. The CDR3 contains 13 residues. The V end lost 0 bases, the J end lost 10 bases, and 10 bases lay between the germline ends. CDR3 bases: TGTGCCAGCAGTGACTCGGAGAGAGGGGAGCAGTTCTTC. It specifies CASSDSERGEQFF.

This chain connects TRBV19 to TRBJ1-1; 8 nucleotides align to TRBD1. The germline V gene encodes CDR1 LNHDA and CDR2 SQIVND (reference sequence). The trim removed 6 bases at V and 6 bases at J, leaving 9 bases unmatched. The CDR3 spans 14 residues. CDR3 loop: CASSPDRVVAEAFF. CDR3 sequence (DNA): TGTGCCAGTAGCCCGGACAGGGTGGTGGCTGAAGCTTTCTTT.

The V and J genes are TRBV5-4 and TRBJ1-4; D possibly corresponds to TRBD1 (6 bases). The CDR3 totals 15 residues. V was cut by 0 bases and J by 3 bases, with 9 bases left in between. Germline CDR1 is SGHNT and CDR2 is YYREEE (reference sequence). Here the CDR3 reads CASSLAGASNEKLFF. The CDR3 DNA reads TGTGCCAGCAGCTTGGCAGGGGCGTCTAATGAAAAACTGTTTTTT.

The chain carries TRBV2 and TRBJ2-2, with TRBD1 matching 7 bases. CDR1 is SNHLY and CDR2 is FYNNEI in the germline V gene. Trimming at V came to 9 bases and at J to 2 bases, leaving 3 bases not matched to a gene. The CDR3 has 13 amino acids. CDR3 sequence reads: CARGTVNTGELFF. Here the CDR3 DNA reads TGTGCCAGAGGGACAGTTAACACCGGGGAGCTGTTTTTT.

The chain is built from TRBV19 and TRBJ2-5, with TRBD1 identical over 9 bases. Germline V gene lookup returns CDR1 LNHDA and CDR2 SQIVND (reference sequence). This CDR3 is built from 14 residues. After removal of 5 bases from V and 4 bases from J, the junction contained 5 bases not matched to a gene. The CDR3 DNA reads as TGTGCCAGTAGTGACGACAGGGGGGCAGAGACCCAGTACTTC. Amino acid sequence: CASSDDRGAETQYF.

CDR3 coding DNA: TGTGCCAGCAGCTTGGGCCTTGGGGCGGGGGAAGAGACCCAGTACTTC. As protein: CASSLGLGAGEETQYF. The chain has TRBV5-4 and TRBJ2-5, with 7 bases lining up with TRBD2. J lost 3 bases, V lost 0 bases, and 8 bases had no gene match. CDR3 size: 16 residues. Germline-derived CDR1 and CDR2 are SGHNT and YYREEE (reference sequence).

CDR3 protein: CASSAFPGLNTIYF. The CDR3 DNA is TGTGCCAGCAGCGCCTTTCCGGGGTTGAACACCATATATTTT. The V and J genes are TRBV7-9 and TRBJ1-3; D gene uncertain. Trimming cost V 5 bases and J 7 bases, with 15 bases left between them. The V gene's germline CDR1 is SEHNR and CDR2 FQNEAQ (reference sequence). The CDR3 is 14 amino acids.

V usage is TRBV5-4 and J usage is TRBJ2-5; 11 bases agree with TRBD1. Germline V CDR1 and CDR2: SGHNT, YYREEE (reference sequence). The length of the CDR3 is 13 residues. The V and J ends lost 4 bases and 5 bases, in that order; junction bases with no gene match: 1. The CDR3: CASSRDRGETQYF. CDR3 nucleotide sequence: TGTGCCAGCAGCCGGGACAGGGGGGAGACCCAGTACTTC.

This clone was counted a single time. CDR3 sequence: CASSLTSGAYNEQFF. The CDR3 nucleotides are TGTGCCAGCAGCCTTACTAGCGGGGCCTACAATGAGCAGTTCTTC. The chain carries TRBV9 and TRBJ2-1, with TRBD2 identical over 10 bases. Germline-derived CDR1 and CDR2 are SGDLS and YYNGEE. The V and J ends lost 4 bases and 2 bases, in that order; junction bases with no gene match: 3. This CDR3 is 15 amino acids long.

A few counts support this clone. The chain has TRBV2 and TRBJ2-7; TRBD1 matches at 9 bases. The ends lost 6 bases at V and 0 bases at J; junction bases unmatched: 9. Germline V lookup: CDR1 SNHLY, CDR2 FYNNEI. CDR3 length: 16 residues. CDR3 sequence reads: CASRKQGASTSYEQYF. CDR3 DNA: TGTGCCAGCAGGAAACAGGGGGCGTCAACCTCCTACGAGCAGTACTTC. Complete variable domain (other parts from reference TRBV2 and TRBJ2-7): EPEVTQTPSHQVTQMGQEVILRCVPISNHLYFYWYRQILGQKVEFLVSFYNNEISEKSEIFDDQFSVERPDGSNFTLKIRSTKLEDSAMYFCASRKQGASTSYEQYFGPGTRLTVT.

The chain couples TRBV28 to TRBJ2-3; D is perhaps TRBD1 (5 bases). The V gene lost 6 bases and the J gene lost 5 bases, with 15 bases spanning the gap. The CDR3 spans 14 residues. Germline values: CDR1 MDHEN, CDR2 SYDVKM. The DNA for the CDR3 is TGTGCCAGCAGCCTGGGGCTAACGGGAGATACGCAGTATTTT. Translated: CASSLGLTGDTQYF.

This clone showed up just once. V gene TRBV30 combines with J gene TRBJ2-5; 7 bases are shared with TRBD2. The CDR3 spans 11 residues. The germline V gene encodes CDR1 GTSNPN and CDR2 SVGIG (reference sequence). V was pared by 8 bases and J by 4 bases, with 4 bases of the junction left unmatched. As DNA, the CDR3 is TGTGCCCTCGAGCGGGGAGAGACCCAGTACTTC. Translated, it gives CALERGETQYF.

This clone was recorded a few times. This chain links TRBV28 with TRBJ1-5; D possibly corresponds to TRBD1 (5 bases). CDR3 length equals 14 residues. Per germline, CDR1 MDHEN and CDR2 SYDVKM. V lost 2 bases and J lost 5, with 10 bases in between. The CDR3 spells CASSLVTGHQPQHF. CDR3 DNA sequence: TGTGCCAGCAGTTTAGTAACAGGCCATCAGCCCCAGCATTTT.

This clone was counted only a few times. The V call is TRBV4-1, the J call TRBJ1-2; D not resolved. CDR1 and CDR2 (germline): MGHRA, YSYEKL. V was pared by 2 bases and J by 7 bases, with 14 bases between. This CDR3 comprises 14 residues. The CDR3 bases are TGCGCCAGCAGCCAAAGTTACTGGGCAGGTGGCTACACCTTC. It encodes CASSQSYWAGGYTF.

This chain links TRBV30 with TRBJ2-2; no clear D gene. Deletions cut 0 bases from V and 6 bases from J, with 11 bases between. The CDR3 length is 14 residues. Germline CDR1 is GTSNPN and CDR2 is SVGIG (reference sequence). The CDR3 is CAWSVLTPPGELFF. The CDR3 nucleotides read TGTGCCTGGAGTGTACTTACCCCACCCGGGGAGCTGTTTTTT.

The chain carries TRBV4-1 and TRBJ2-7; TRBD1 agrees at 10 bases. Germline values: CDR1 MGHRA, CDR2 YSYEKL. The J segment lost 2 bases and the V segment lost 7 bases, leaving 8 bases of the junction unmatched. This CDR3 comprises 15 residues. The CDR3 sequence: CASNLRQGAAYEQYF. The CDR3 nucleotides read TGCGCCAGCAACCTCCGACAGGGGGCCGCCTACGAGCAGTACTTC.

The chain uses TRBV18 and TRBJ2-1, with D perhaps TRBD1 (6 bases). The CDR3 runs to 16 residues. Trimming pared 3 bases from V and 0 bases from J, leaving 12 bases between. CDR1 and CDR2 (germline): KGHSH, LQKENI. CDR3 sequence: CASSPTGWSSYNEQFF. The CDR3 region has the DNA TGTGCCAGCTCACCGACAGGTTGGAGCTCCTACAATGAGCAGTTCTTC.

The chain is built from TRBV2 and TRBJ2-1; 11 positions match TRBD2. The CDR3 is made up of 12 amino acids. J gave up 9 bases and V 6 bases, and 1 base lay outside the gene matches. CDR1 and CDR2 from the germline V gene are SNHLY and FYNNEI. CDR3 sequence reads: CASSGLAGEQFF. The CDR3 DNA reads TGTGCCAGCAGCGGACTAGCGGGTGAGCAGTTCTTC.

CDR3 residues: CASSEEGLAGNEQFF. In DNA, the CDR3 is TGTGCCAGCAGTGAAGAAGGGCTAGCGGGAAATGAGCAGTTCTTC. This chain joins TRBV6-1 and TRBJ2-1, with 9 bases matching TRBD2. The germline V gene encodes CDR1 MNHNS and CDR2 SASEGT. The CDR3 contains 15 residues. The V segment lost 1 base and the J segment 7 bases; nucleotides outside the gene matches: 5.

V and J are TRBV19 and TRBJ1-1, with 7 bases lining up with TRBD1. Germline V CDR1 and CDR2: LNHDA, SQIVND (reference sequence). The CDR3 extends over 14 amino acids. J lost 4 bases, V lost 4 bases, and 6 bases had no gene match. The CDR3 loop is CASSTSGGTTEAFF. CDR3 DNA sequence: TGTGCCAGTAGTACTTCAGGGGGAACCACTGAAGCTTTCTTT.

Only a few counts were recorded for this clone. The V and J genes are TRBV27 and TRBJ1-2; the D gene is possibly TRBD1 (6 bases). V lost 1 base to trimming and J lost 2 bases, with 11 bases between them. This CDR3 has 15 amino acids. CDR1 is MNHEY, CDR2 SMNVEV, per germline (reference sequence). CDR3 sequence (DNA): TGTGCCAGCAGTTTATATCCAGGGGTAAACTATGGCTACACCTTC. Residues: CASSLYPGVNYGYTF.

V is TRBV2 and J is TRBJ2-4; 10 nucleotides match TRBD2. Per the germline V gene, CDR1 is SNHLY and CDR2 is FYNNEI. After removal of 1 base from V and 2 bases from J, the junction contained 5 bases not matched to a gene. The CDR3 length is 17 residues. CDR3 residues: CASSEEAGGASKNIQYF. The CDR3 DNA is TGTGCCAGCAGTGAAGAAGCGGGGGGGGCATCCAAAAACATTCAGTACTTC.

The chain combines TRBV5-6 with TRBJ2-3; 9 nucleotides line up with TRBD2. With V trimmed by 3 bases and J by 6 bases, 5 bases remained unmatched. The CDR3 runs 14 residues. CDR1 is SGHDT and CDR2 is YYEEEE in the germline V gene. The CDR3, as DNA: TGTGCCAGCAGCTCCGGGACTAGCATCGATACGCAGTATTTT. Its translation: CASSSGTSIDTQYF.

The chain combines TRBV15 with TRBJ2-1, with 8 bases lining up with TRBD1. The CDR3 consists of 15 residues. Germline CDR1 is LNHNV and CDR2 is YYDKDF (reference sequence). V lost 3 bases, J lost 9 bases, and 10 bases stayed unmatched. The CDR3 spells CATSRARTGLREQFF. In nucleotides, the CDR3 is TGTGCCACCAGCAGGGCAAGGACAGGGTTACGTGAGCAGTTCTTC.

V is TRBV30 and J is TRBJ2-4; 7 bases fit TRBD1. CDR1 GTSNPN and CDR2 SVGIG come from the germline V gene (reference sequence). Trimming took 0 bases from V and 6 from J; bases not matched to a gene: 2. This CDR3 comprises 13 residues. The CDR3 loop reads CAWSVRQGNIQYF. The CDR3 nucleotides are TGTGCCTGGAGTGTAAGACAGGGAAACATTCAGTACTTC. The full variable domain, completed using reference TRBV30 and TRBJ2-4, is SQTIHQWPATLVQPVGSPLSLECTVEGTSNPNLYWYRQAAGRGLQLLFYSVGIGQISSEVPQNLSASRPQDRQFILSSKKLLLSDSGFYLCAWSVRQGNIQYFGAGTRLSVL.

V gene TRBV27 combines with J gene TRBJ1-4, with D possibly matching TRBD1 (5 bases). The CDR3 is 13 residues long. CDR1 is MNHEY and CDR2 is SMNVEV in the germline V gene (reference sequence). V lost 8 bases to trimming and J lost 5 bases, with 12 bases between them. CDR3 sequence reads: CASGRGGNEKLFF. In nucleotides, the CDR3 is TGTGCCAGCGGCCGGGGGGGAAATGAAAAACTGTTTTTT. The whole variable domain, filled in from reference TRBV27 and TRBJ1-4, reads EAQVTQNPRYLITVTGKKLTVTCSQNMNHEYMSWYRQDPGLGLRQIYYSMNVEVTDKGDVPEGYKVSRKEKRNFPLILESPSPNQTSLYFCASGRGGNEKLFFGSGTQLSVL.